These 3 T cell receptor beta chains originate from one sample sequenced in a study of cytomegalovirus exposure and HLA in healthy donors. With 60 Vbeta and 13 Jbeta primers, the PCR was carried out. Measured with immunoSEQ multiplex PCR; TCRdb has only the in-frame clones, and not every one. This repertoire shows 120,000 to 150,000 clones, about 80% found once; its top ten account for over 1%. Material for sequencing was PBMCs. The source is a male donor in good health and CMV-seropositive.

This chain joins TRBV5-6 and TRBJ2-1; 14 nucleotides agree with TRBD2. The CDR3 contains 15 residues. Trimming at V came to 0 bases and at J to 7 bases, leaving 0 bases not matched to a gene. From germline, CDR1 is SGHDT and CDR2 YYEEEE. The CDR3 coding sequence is TGTGCCAGCAGCTTGGGACTAGCGGGGGGGAATGAGCAGTTCTTC. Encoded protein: CASSLGLAGGNEQFF. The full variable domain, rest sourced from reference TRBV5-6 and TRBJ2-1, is DAGVTQSPTHLIKTRGQQVTLRCSPKSGHDTVSWYQQALGQGPQFIFQYYEEEERQRGNFPDRFSGHQFPNYSSELNVNALLLGDSALYLCASSLGLAGGNEQFFGPGTRLTVL.

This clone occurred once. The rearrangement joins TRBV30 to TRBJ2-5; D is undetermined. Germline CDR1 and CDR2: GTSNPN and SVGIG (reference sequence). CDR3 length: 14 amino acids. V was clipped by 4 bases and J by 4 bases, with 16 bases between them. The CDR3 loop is CAWTPQRRGETQYF. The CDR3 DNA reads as TGTGCCTGGACCCCGCAGAGGCGCGGAGAGACCCAGTACTTC.

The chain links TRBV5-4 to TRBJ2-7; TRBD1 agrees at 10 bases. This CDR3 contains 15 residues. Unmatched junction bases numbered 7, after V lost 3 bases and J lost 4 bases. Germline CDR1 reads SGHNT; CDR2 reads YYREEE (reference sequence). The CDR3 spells CASSWEGQGIYEQYF. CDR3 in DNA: TGTGCCAGCAGCTGGGAGGGACAGGGGATTTACGAGCAGTACTTC.